Listed below are T cell receptor beta chains from one sample, sequenced in a study of T cell repertoires in cytomegalovirus infection. Their recognized antigens are unknown. TCRdb re-analysed the reads in MiXCR, keeping a single row per CDR3 protein. The top ten clones hold roughly an eighth of a sample with 700,000 to 950,000 distinct CDR3 sequences, roughly 33% of them seen once. The source material was cultured CD8+ T cells from PBMCs, sampled from culture after CMV antigen stimulation. These receptors originate from a human donor in good health (CMV status not recorded). Some clones in this sample may be carry-over from other donors' samples. The CDR3 runs from the conserved cysteine through the conserved F or W. A D gene is named only where the DNA matches it firmly. Rows give clone size only sometimes, using once, few, many, or a class for an expanded clone.

clone size	D gene	J gene	V gene	CDR3 DNA	CDR3 protein
few	-	TRBJ2-5	TRBV7-8	TGTGCCAGCAGCTTAGATCCAGGAGAGACCCAGTACTTC	CASSLDPGETQYF
-	TRBD1	TRBJ1-1	TRBV7-6	TGTGCCAGCAGCGAACATAACCTAGGGACAGGAGGGAACACTGAAGCTTTCTTT	CASSEHNLGTGGNTEAFF
-	-	TRBJ1-1	TRBV29-1	TGCAGCTTCACAGTGAACACTGAAGCTTTCTTT	CSFTVNTEAFF
-	TRBD1	TRBJ1-2	TRBV6-6	TGTGCCACCTACCCGGACAGGGGAGTCTGGGTAGGCTATGGCTACACCTTC	CATYPDRGVWVGYGYTF
few	-	TRBJ2-1	TRBV28	TGTGCCAGCAGGTCTATCACAGTAGTATACAATGAGCAGTTCTTC	CASRSITVVYNEQFF
-	-	TRBJ2-1	TRBV6-5	TGTGCCAGCAGACCACCTCCGTGGGGCGCTGGCTCCTACAATGAGCAGTTCTTC	CASRPPPWGAGSYNEQFF
-	-	TRBJ1-4	TRBV20-1	TGCAGTGTTCCGGACAGCATTAATGAAAAACTGTTTTTT	CSVPDSINEKLFF
few	TRBD2	TRBJ2-1	TRBV4-3	TGCGCCAGCAGCCAAGCGGTAGCGGGGGCCTACAATGAGCAGTTCTTC	CASSQAVAGAYNEQFF
once	TRBD2	TRBJ2-7	TRBV13	TGTGCCAGCAGCTTGGGGCGGGGGTTATTCTACGAGCAGTACTTC	CASSLGRGLFYEQYF
-	-	TRBJ2-3	TRBV6-6	TGTGCCACCTCAGGGGGGGGGCAAGATACGCAGTATTTT	CATSGGGQDTQYF
few	-	TRBJ1-4	TRBV12-3/TRBV12-4	TGTGCCAGCAGTCAAGGAGGGGCGGAAAAACTGTTTTTT	CASSQGGAEKLFF
-	-	TRBJ2-2	TRBV6-2/TRBV6-3	TGTGCCAGCAGTTACTCGAAGGCCGCAGGGTACACCGGGGAGCTGTTTTTT	CASSYSKAAGYTGELFF
-	-	TRBJ2-2	TRBV10-3	TGTGCCATCAGTGAATGGACAGACCGTTCGAACACCGGGGAGCTGTTTTTT	CAISEWTDRSNTGELFF
-	-	TRBJ1-1	TRBV27	TGTGCCAGCAGTCACTCGACAGTCACTGAAGCTTTCTTT	CASSHSTVTEAFF
-	-	TRBJ1-1	TRBV6-5	TGTGCCAGCAGTTACTGGCCCGGGGTGAACACTGAAGCTTTCTTT	CASSYWPGVNTEAFF
-	TRBD1	TRBJ2-1	TRBV29-1	TGCAGCGTGGGCGGGGCAGGGGGCTTGTACAATGAGCAGTTCTTC	CSVGGAGGLYNEQFF
few	-	TRBJ2-3	TRBV7-9	TGTGCCAGCAGCTTAGGCAGCTTCACAGATACGCAGTATTTT	CASSLGSFTDTQYF
many	-	TRBJ1-5	TRBV20-1	TGCAGTGCGGAGAGGGGAATTAGAAGCAATCAGCCCCAGCATTTT	CSAERGIRSNQPQHF
-	-	TRBJ2-3	TRBV29-1	TGCAGCATCACGGAGCGGGGCACAGATACGCAGTATTTT	CSITERGTDTQYF
few	TRBD1	TRBJ1-2	TRBV7-8	TGTGCCAGCAGCGCAGGGACAGGGTTCGGCTACACCTTC	CASSAGTGFGYTF
few	-	TRBJ1-2	TRBV5-1	TGCGCCAGCAGCCCCCTGAGCTCCAAGGACTATGGCTACACCTTC	CASSPLSSKDYGYTF
-	TRBD2	TRBJ2-7	TRBV12-3/TRBV12-4	TGTGCCAGCAGTGATCACGGGAGGGGTGACGAGCAGTACTTC	CASSDHGRGDEQYF
-	-	TRBJ1-2	TRBV3-1	TGTGCCAGCAGCCCTCGGGTCGGGGCTAACTATGGCTACACCTTC	CASSPRVGANYGYTF
-	-	TRBJ2-7	TRBV27	TGTGCCAGCAGTTTATCGTTACCCAGCTGGGGCGGCGAGCTGTACTTC	CASSLSLPSWGGELYF
few	-	TRBJ2-7	TRBV7-9	TGTGCCAGCAGCTTAGCGAGGGCAGATTACTACGAGCAGTACTTC	CASSLARADYYEQYF
many	-	TRBJ2-7	TRBV7-6	TGTGCCAGCAGCTCTCGGCCCATCCACGAGCAGTACTTC	CASSSRPIHEQYF
-	-	TRBJ1-1	TRBV20-1	TGCAGTGCTAGCCCTAGTGGAGGGTGGAGCACTGAAGCTTTCTTT	CSASPSGGWSTEAFF
-	-	TRBJ2-5	TRBV6-6	TGTGCCAGCAGTTGGGAGACAGTCCAAGAGACCCAGTACTTC	CASSWETVQETQYF
-	TRBD1	TRBJ2-2	TRBV7-8	TGTGCCAGCAGCACCACGACAGGGTCCACCGGGGAGCTGTTTTTT	CASSTTTGSTGELFF
-	TRBD2	TRBJ2-5	TRBV7-9	TGTGCCAGCAGCTTGACTAGCGCAAGGGAGACCCAGTACTTC	CASSLTSARETQYF
few	-	TRBJ2-5	TRBV6-1	TGTGCCAGCAGTGAAGGGGACGCCCCGAGCGGCCAGTACTTC	CASSEGDAPSGQYF
once	TRBD1	TRBJ1-3	TRBV2	TGTGCCAGCAGAGATACAGGGGGCGAAAACACCATATATTTT	CASRDTGGENTIYF
-	-	TRBJ2-7	TRBV10-3	TGTGCCATCAGTGAGTCACTCCGGGACCGCGAATACGAGCAGTACTTC	CAISESLRDREYEQYF
few	TRBD2	TRBJ2-7	TRBV12-3/TRBV12-4	TGTGCCAGCAGTTTCGGGGGGACGAGCGAGCAGTACTTC	CASSFGGTSEQYF
-	-	TRBJ2-1	TRBV29-1	TGCAGCGTTTGGGGGCCGGACGGGCAGTTCTTC	CSVWGPDGQFF
few	-	TRBJ1-5	TRBV12-5	TGTGCTAGTGCCGAGTATAGCAATCAGCCCCAGCATTTT	CASAEYSNQPQHF
-	TRBD2	TRBJ2-6	TRBV12-3/TRBV12-4	TGTACCAACAGCCCCGGGACTAGAGTTCGTGGGGCCAACGTCCTGACTTTC	CTNSPGTRVRGANVLTF
-	TRBD2	TRBJ2-2	TRBV6-2/TRBV6-3	TGTGCCAGCAGTTACGGTCTATGGTTAGCGGGGGGCGAGAACACCGGGGAGCTGTTTTTT	CASSYGLWLAGGENTGELFF
-	-	TRBJ1-1	TRBV4-3	TGCGCCAGCAGCCAAGATGTGGAGGGATTGAACACTGAAGCTTTCTTT	CASSQDVEGLNTEAFF
few	TRBD2	TRBJ2-3	TRBV7-3	TGTGCCAGCAGCTTACAACGCGGGACTAGCGGGGGGGCCAGAGATACGCAGTATTTT	CASSLQRGTSGGARDTQYF
-	-	TRBJ2-2	TRBV7-6	TGTGCCAGTACAGGTGCGGGGGAGCTGTTTTTT	CASTGAGELFF
-	-	TRBJ1-5	TRBV6-1	TGTGCCAGCAGTGAAAGGGTAGGGAGGGACAATCAGCCCCAGCATTTT	CASSERVGRDNQPQHF
-	-	TRBJ2-5	TRBV7-9	TGTGCCAGCAGCCCCGGGACTTTCTCGGGTGTGCGAGAGACCCAGTACTTC	CASSPGTFSGVRETQYF
-	-	TRBJ1-2	TRBV14	TGTGCCAGCAGCCCCCATGACATCTATGGCTACACCTTC	CASSPHDIYGYTF
many	TRBD2	TRBJ2-3	TRBV28	TGTGCCAGCAGTCCCCAGGGCGGGGGGGCAGAAGATACGCAGTATTTT	CASSPQGGGAEDTQYF
few	-	TRBJ2-3	TRBV7-8	TGTGCCAGCAGCTTAGGGGCAGGGTGGGGCACAGATACGCAGTATTTT	CASSLGAGWGTDTQYF
-	-	TRBJ2-3	TRBV27	TGTGCCAGCACCTACCGAGGGGGAGATACGCAGTATTTT	CASTYRGGDTQYF
few	-	TRBJ1-5	TRBV20-1	TGCAGTGCTAGAGAGAGTAATCGGATAGTAGTGGCCGGCAATCAGCCCCAGCATTTT	CSARESNRIVVAGNQPQHF
-	TRBD1	TRBJ2-3	TRBV5-5	TGTGCCAGCAGCTTGGAACTCGATCACAGGGGGCTATCGCAGTATTTT	CASSLELDHRGLSQYF